One sample yielded the 21 T cell receptor beta chains listed below, sequenced in a study of blood T cell repertoires in COVID-19. Only in-frame clones appear in the TCRdb table, and some are missing; sequencing was by immunoSEQ multiplex PCR. The data contain about 120,000 clones, 80% to 90% of them seen just once; the ten biggest clones take up around 30%. The sample consisted of peripheral blood. These receptors were obtained from a man between 65 and 85 years old with active or convalescent COVID-19.

The chain couples TRBV6-6 to TRBJ2-1; 12 bases match TRBD2. The CDR3 sequence is 16 residues long. Trimming removed 5 bases from V and 8 bases from J; junction bases left unmatched: 10. Germline V gene data show CDR1 as MNHNY and CDR2 as SVGAGI (reference sequence). Written as DNA, the CDR3 is TGTGCCAGCAGTGGCGCGACTAGCGGGAGCTTTGATGAGCAGTTCTTC. Amino acid sequence: CASSGATSGSFDEQFF.

The chain joins TRBV11-2 to TRBJ1-5; D is possibly TRBD1 (5 bases). The CDR3 is 13 residues long. Trimming pared 6 bases from V and 4 bases from J, leaving 10 bases between. Germline CDR1 SGHAT, CDR2 FQNNGV. The CDR3 DNA sequence: TGTGCCAGCAGTTTTCAGGGTAATCAGCCCCAGCATTTT. This sequence encodes CASSFQGNQPQHF.

The chain links TRBV18 to TRBJ2-1; 9 nucleotides align to TRBD2. Germline-derived CDR1 and CDR2 are KGHSH and LQKENI. CDR3 length equals 15 residues. The V gene end was trimmed by 1 base and the J gene end by 8 bases; junction bases not matched to a gene: 6. CDR3 residues: CASSPLAGVFHEQFF. CDR3 DNA sequence: TGTGCCAGCTCACCACTAGCGGGAGTATTCCATGAGCAGTTCTTC.

The chain couples TRBV30 to TRBJ1-2; 7 bases match TRBD1. This CDR3 comprises 14 residues. The germline V gene has CDR1 GTSNPN and CDR2 SVGIG (reference sequence). The J segment lost 4 bases and the V segment lost 4 bases, leaving 9 bases of the junction unmatched. In DNA form, the CDR3 reads TGTGCCTGGAACCTTGACAGGGCGGGCTATGGCTACACCTTC. It specifies CAWNLDRAGYGYTF.

J is TRBJ2-1 and V is TRBV6-1, with 11 bases fitting TRBD2. Germline V gives CDR1 MNHNS, CDR2 SASEGT. V shed 4 bases, J shed 8 bases, and the junction held 10 bases outside the gene matches. The CDR3 sequence is 16 residues long. The CDR3 protein is CASSVIRLAGKDEQFF. The CDR3 DNA sequence: TGTGCCAGCAGTGTTATTCGACTAGCGGGAAAGGATGAGCAGTTCTTC.

V usage is TRBV19 and J usage is TRBJ2-1; 12 bases are shared with TRBD2. V was pared by 3 bases and J by 5 bases, with 11 bases of the junction left unmatched. Germline V gives CDR1 LNHDA, CDR2 SQIVND (reference sequence). This CDR3 is built from 18 residues. In DNA form, the CDR3 reads TGTGCCAGTAGTATCTTTCCTCGACTAGCGGGAGAAGACAATGAGCAGTTCTTC. Its protein product is CASSIFPRLAGEDNEQFF. Together with reference TRBV19 and TRBJ2-1, the CDR3 gives the full variable domain: DGGITQSPKYLFRKEGQNVTLSCEQNLNHDAMYWYRQDPGQGLRLIYYSQIVNDFQKGDIAEGYSVSREKKESFPLTVTSAQKNPTAFYLCASSIFPRLAGEDNEQFFGPGTRLTVL.

The V gene is TRBV9, the J gene TRBJ2-7; 16 bases map to TRBD2. J gave up 1 base and V 2 bases, and 6 bases lay outside the gene matches. Looked up from germline, CDR1 is SGDLS and CDR2 is YYNGEE. The CDR3 contains 18 residues. The DNA of the CDR3 is TGTGCCAGCAGCGTGGGACTAGCGGGAGGGCCGGGGTCCTACGAGCAGTACTTC. The encoded protein is CASSVGLAGGPGSYEQYF. Full variable domain (remainder filled in from reference TRBV9 and TRBJ2-7): DSGVTQTPKHLITATGQRVTLRCSPRSGDLSVYWYQQSLDQGLQFLIQYYNGEERAKGNILERFSAQQFPDLHSELNLSSLELGDSALYFCASSVGLAGGPGSYEQYFGPGTRLTVT.

The chain couples TRBV19 to TRBJ1-1, with 8 bases that match TRBD1. This CDR3 is 17 amino acids long. Unmatched junction bases numbered 17, after V lost 6 bases and J lost 5 bases. Per germline, CDR1 LNHDA and CDR2 SQIVND (reference sequence). The CDR3 coding sequence is TGTGCCAGTAGACGGGATCAGGGGGCAGGGCTGGGAACTGAAGCTTTCTTT. It specifies CASRRDQGAGLGTEAFF.

The V gene is TRBV9, the J gene TRBJ2-2, with D perhaps matching TRBD1 (5 bases). The CDR3 runs to 16 residues. The V and J ends lost 0 bases and 5 bases respectively, with 14 bases between them. Per the germline V gene, CDR1 is SGDLS and CDR2 is YYNGEE. For the CDR3, the DNA is TGTGCCAGCAGCGTAGGCGGCAGGGTAGGGACCGGGGAGCTGTTTTTT. Translation gives CASSVGGRVGTGELFF. Drawing the rest from reference TRBV9 and TRBJ2-2, the complete variable domain is DSGVTQTPKHLITATGQRVTLRCSPRSGDLSVYWYQQSLDQGLQFLIQYYNGEERAKGNILERFSAQQFPDLHSELNLSSLELGDSALYFCASSVGGRVGTGELFFGEGSRLTVL.

This chain joins TRBV7-2 and TRBJ1-3, with D hard to call. Germline-derived CDR1 and CDR2 are SGHTA and FQGNSA. There are 14 residues in the CDR3. Trimming took off 1 base at V and 9 bases at J, with 13 bases between the two ends. DNA of the CDR3: TGTGCCAGCAGCTTAGGAGGGAATGGAGTCACCATATATTTT. Residues: CASSLGGNGVTIYF.

In DNA, the CDR3 is TGTGCCATCAGTGGGCTAGCGGGAGGGCCGGGGGAGCAGTACTTC. Its protein is CAISGLAGGPGEQYF. The chain combines TRBV10-3 with TRBJ2-7; 12 bases map to TRBD2. The CDR3 runs 15 residues. Germline CDR1 reads ENHRY; CDR2 reads SYGVKD. Losses at the gene ends were 4 bases for V and 7 bases for J; bases not matched to a gene: 8.

The CDR3 here is CASSSSLANEQFF. DNA of the CDR3: TGTGCCAGCAGCTCAAGTTTAGCAAATGAGCAGTTCTTC. This chain connects TRBV7-2 to TRBJ2-1; the D is unclear. CDR3 length equals 13 residues. Looked up from germline, CDR1 is SGHTA and CDR2 is FQGNSA. The V gene lost 4 bases and the J gene lost 7 bases, with 11 bases spanning the gap.

This clone appeared a single time. The gene calls are TRBV4-1 and TRBJ2-1; TRBD2 matches 13 bases. The CDR3 is made up of 17 amino acids. Unmatched junction bases numbered 7, after V lost 3 bases and J lost 5 bases. Germline V gene sequence: CDR1 MGHRA, CDR2 YSYEKL. CDR3 in DNA: TGCGCCAGCAGCCAGGAACGACTAGCGGGAGGTAACAATGAGCAGTTCTTC. It codes for CASSQERLAGGNNEQFF.

A single count supports this clone. This chain links TRBV21-1 with TRBJ1-5; the D segment call TRBD1 is taken from the table without a DNA check. TRBV21-1 is deemed a pseudogene. CDR3 size: 15 residues. The CDR3 sequence is CAKPRDRGPNQPQHF. The CDR3 DNA is TGTGCCAAACCCCGGGACAGGGGGCCTAATCAGCCCCAGCATTTT.

This clone was seen a single time. The chain employs TRBV5-1 and TRBJ2-6, with TRBD1 identical over 8 bases. J was trimmed by 4 bases and V by 0 bases; bases with no gene match: 6. Germline lookup yields CDR1 SGHRS and CDR2 YFSETQ. CDR3 length equals 17 residues. The CDR3 region is CASSLGQGAPGANVLTF. As DNA, the CDR3 is TGCGCCAGCAGCTTGGGGCAGGGGGCGCCAGGGGCCAACGTCCTGACTTTC.

The CDR3 is CASSTGTAGNTIYF. DNA of the CDR3: TGTGCCAGTAGTACCGGGACAGCTGGAAACACCATATATTTT. The chain links TRBV19 to TRBJ1-3; TRBD1 matches 7 bases. CDR3 length: 14 amino acids. With V trimmed by 4 bases and J by 2 bases, 2 bases remained unmatched. The germline V gene encodes CDR1 LNHDA and CDR2 SQIVND (reference sequence).

This chain connects TRBV9 to TRBJ2-2, with TRBD2 matching 7 bases. The CDR3 spans 15 residues. The germline CDR1 and CDR2 sequences are SGDLS and YYNGEE. Trimming took 5 bases from V and 4 from J; bases not matched to a gene: 8. The CDR3 is CASSPTSGTTGELFF. CDR3 DNA: TGTGCCAGCAGTCCCACGAGCGGGACCACCGGGGAGCTGTTTTTT. Variable domain in full (rest from reference TRBV9 and TRBJ2-2): DSGVTQTPKHLITATGQRVTLRCSPRSGDLSVYWYQQSLDQGLQFLIQYYNGEERAKGNILERFSAQQFPDLHSELNLSSLELGDSALYFCASSPTSGTTGELFFGEGSRLTVL.

The J gene is TRBJ1-1, the V gene TRBV6-6; the D is unclear. Germline CDR1 reads MNHNY; CDR2 reads SVGAGI (reference sequence). This CDR3 has 14 residues. With 10 bases removed from V and 3 bases from J, the gap between germline ends came to 18 bases. The CDR3, as DNA: TGTGCCACCTCCCAGGTGGGGAGAGACACTGAAGCTTTCTTT. It codes for CATSQVGRDTEAFF.

Worth noting for this clone: Different DNA sequences within this sample yield the same CDR3. The V call is TRBV13, the J call TRBJ2-7; 8 bases match TRBD2. Trimming took 11 bases from V and 2 from J; bases not matched to a gene: 14. Germline lookup yields CDR1 PRHDT and CDR2 FYEKMQ (reference sequence). The CDR3 has 15 amino acids. CDR3 DNA: TGTGCCCGCCGGGCCGGGGGGGGGCTAACCTACGAGCAGTACTTC. The encoded protein is CARRAGGGLTYEQYF.

Here the CDR3 DNA reads TGTGCCAGCAAGACAGGAAACACTGAAGCTTTCTTT. This codes for CASKTGNTEAFF. The V call is TRBV6-5, the J call TRBJ1-1; a possible D gene is TRBD1 (6 bases). Trimming removed 7 bases at V and 2 bases at J, with 8 bases between. CDR1 MNHEY and CDR2 SVGAGI come from the germline V gene. The CDR3 contains 12 residues.

The rearrangement links TRBV5-1 to TRBJ2-1, with 15 bases fitting TRBD2. V dropped 0 bases and J dropped 8; count of bases not matched to a gene: 6. The CDR3 consists of 17 residues. Germline CDR1 is SGHRS and CDR2 is YFSETQ. As DNA, the CDR3 is TGCGCCAGCAGCTTGGGACGGACTAGCGGGAGGGGGGATGAGCAGTTCTTC. This sequence encodes CASSLGRTSGRGDEQFF.